Detailed here is one T cell receptor (beta chain). Authors' data handling: Cell counts per sample came from amplifying reference gene primers. The method was immunoSEQ multiplex PCR; TCRdb's version includes in-frame clones alone and lacks a portion of them. V and J calls and clone size follow that table, whereas D and trimming were derived from the DNA. The sample holds 43,000 or so clones; roughly 86% are singletons and the top ten take 15%. Germline-derived CDR1 and CDR2 are MNHEY and SVGAGI. V shed 6 bases, J shed 8 bases, and the junction held 7 bases outside the gene matches. This CDR3 region has 13 residues. These data are taken from a study of blood T cell repertoires in COVID-19. About the research overall: The United States, Italy and Spain were the sources of the acute and convalescent COVID-19 samples. The cDNA or gDNA used as material had been derived from T cells, B-cell-depleted T cells, or PBMCs.

This receptor was identified in a man in his sixties with active COVID-19. The sequenced material came from peripheral blood. The chain uses TRBV6-5 and TRBJ1-2, with 9 nucleotides matching TRBD1. The DNA for the CDR3 is TGTGCCAGCAGACGACAGGGGGTAAGCGGCTACACCTTC. It specifies CASRRQGVSGYTF.